A selection of T cell receptor beta chains follows, all from one sample in a study of blood T cell repertoires in COVID-19. Assay: immunoSEQ multiplex PCR; the TCRdb copy retains only in-frame clones and omits some. Found here are 350,000 to 450,000 clones, 80% to 90% of them singletons; the top ten hold roughly 1.1%. Sequenced material: PBMCs or T cells enriched from blood (not recorded which). The receptors here all came from a man younger than 45 who had recovered from COVID-19. CDR3s include the opening cysteine and the closing phenylalanine or tryptophan. The order of the fields is J gene, V gene, D gene, clone size, CDR3 DNA, CDR3 protein. A D gene is named only where the DNA matches it firmly. The size entry is marked missing in some rows and otherwise reads once, few, many or a size class.

TRBJ1-4 | TRBV3-1/TRBV3-2 | TRBD1 | NA | TGTGCCAGCAGCCAAGATCGAACAGGGGAACTGTTTTTT | CASSQDRTGELFF
TRBJ2-2 | TRBV4-1 | NA | NA | TGCGCCAGCAGCTCAAGGGAGAGGTGGGCCGGGGAGCTGTTTTTT | CASSSRERWAGELFF
TRBJ2-1 | TRBV3-1/TRBV3-2 | TRBD2 | NA | TGTGCCAGCACCTCGGAGGGAGCGGGAGGGCCAATCAACAATGAGCAGTTCTTC | CASTSEGAGGPINNEQFF
TRBJ2-7 | TRBV7-8 | NA | NA | TGTGCCAGCAGCAAAATCGGCTACGAGCAGTACTTC | CASSKIGYEQYF
TRBJ1-4 | TRBV28 | TRBD1 | NA | TGTGCCAGCAGCCAACCAGTTACAGGGGGACTGTTTTTT | CASSQPVTGGLFF
TRBJ2-7 | TRBV21-1 | NA | few | TGTGCCAGCAGCCCTTCCTACGAGCAGTACTTC | CASSPSYEQYF
TRBJ2-3 | TRBV27 | NA | NA | TGTGCCAGCAGTCAAGGACAGCTAAGCACAGATACGCAGTATTTT | CASSQGQLSTDTQYF
TRBJ2-1 | TRBV3-1/TRBV3-2 | NA | NA | TGTGCCAGCAGCCGCCTCCGTGGGGGGAGGACCAACAATGAGCAGTTCTTC | CASSRLRGGRTNNEQFF
TRBJ2-5 | TRBV24-1 | TRBD1 | NA | TGTGCCACCAGTGACTTGGGACAGGGTGGAAGTCAAGAGACCCAGTACTTC | CATSDLGQGGSQETQYF
TRBJ2-1 | TRBV5-6 | TRBD2 | NA | TGTGCCAGCAGCATAGGACTAGCGGAATACAATGAGCAGTTCTTC | CASSIGLAEYNEQFF
TRBJ2-2 | TRBV16 | TRBD2 | NA | TGTGCCAGCAGCCTCACTAGCGTCCGGAACACCGGGGAGCTGTTTTTT | CASSLTSVRNTGELFF
TRBJ2-1 | TRBV13 | NA | NA | TGTGCCAGCAGCTTGCGGAACGCATGGTCCTACAATGAGCAGTTCTTC | CASSLRNAWSYNEQFF
TRBJ1-2 | TRBV2 | NA | NA | TGTGCCAGCAGGGGAATAGGGGAGGTCTATGGCTACACCTTC | CASRGIGEVYGYTF
TRBJ1-3 | TRBV6-5 | NA | NA | TGTGCCAGCAGTTACACGAGCAGGCCTGGAAACACCATATATTTT | CASSYTSRPGNTIYF
TRBJ2-3 | TRBV18 | TRBD2 | few | TGTGCCAGCTCCCCCGGGAGGAACACAGATACGCAGTATTTT | CASSPGRNTDTQYF
TRBJ2-2 | TRBV3-1/TRBV3-2 | TRBD1 | NA | TGTGCCAGCAGGACAGGGCGGACCGGGGAGCTGTTTTTT | CASRTGRTGELFF
TRBJ2-1 | TRBV7-7 | NA | NA | TGTGCTAGCAGCTCTAGACTAGGGGGCATGGACAATGAGCAGTTCTTC | CASSSRLGGMDNEQFF
TRBJ2-5 | TRBV5-4 | NA | NA | TGTGCCAGCAGCCCTGGACTGGGGGAGACCCAGTACTTC | CASSPGLGETQYF
TRBJ1-5 | TRBV5-4 | NA | NA | TGTGCCAGCAGCGTCAAGGGGGGCAATCAGCCCCAGCATTTT | CASSVKGGNQPQHF
TRBJ1-5 | TRBV10-2 | NA | once | TGCGCCAGCACCAGCGGGGAAGGGACTTTAAATCAGCCCCAGCATTTT | CASTSGEGTLNQPQHF
TRBJ2-7 | TRBV15 | NA | NA | TGTGCCACCAGCAGGGACAACTACGAGCAGTACTTC | CATSRDNYEQYF
TRBJ2-6 | TRBV7-6 | TRBD1 | NA | TGTGCCAGCAGCCTCAAACCGGGACAGGGGGCGGGAGGGGCCAACGTCCTGACTTTC | CASSLKPGQGAGGANVLTF
TRBJ2-7 | TRBV21-1 | NA | few | TGTGCCAGCAGCAAATTACAGTGCGATCGGAGGGGACTAGCGGGAAACCACGAGCAGTACTTC | CASSKLQCDRRGLAGNHEQYF
TRBJ2-5 | TRBV28 | TRBD1 | once | TGTGCCAGCAGTTTATCCGGGACAGGGGAAGAGACCCAGTACTTC | CASSLSGTGEETQYF
TRBJ2-3 | TRBV6-1 | NA | NA | TGTGCCAGCAGTGCCCGAGCCGGTCCCAGGGCGACAGATACGCAGTATTTT | CASSARAGPRATDTQYF
TRBJ1-2 | TRBV19 | NA | NA | TGTGCCAGTAGCCTAGGGGAGGGAATCTCCGGTTATGGCTACACCTTC | CASSLGEGISGYGYTF
TRBJ2-5 | TRBV6-5 | TRBD2 | few | TGTGCCAGCAGTTACTCGGCGGGAGGGCGTGAGACCCAGTACTTC | CASSYSAGGRETQYF
TRBJ1-1 | TRBV18 | NA | NA | TGTGCCAGCTCACCATCCAACGACAGGACGGCTTTCTTT | CASSPSNDRTAFF
TRBJ2-1 | TRBV11-2 | NA | NA | TGTGCCAGCAGCTTCCTACAGGGCAATGAGCAGTTCTTC | CASSFLQGNEQFF
TRBJ1-5 | TRBV30 | NA | NA | TGTGCCTGGAGTGTGACGGGTCCGGGGCCCCAGCATTTT | CAWSVTGPGPQHF
TRBJ2-5 | TRBV14 | NA | NA | TGTGCCAGCAGCCAAGATGCGGGATCAGGGACCCAGTACTTC | CASSQDAGSGTQYF
TRBJ1-1 | TRBV6-5 | TRBD1 | NA | TGTGCCAGCAGTTACCGGGACAGCAACACTGAAGCTTTCTTT | CASSYRDSNTEAFF
TRBJ1-4 | TRBV2 | TRBD1 | NA | TGTGCCAGCCACATTACCGGGACAGAGCCCACTTCTGAAAAACTGTTTTTT | CASHITGTEPTSEKLFF
TRBJ2-1 | TRBV4-1 | NA | NA | TGCGCCAGCAGCCAAGTACTAGGACTCACCAATGAGCAGTTCTTC | CASSQVLGLTNEQFF
TRBJ1-5 | TRBV12-5 | NA | NA | TGTGCTAGTGGTTTCGTGTCCCGGGATCAGCCCCAGCATTTT | CASGFVSRDQPQHF
TRBJ2-1 | TRBV11-2 | TRBD1 | NA | TGTGCCAGCAGCTCCCGACAGGGTAGCGATGAGCAGTTCTTC | CASSSRQGSDEQFF
TRBJ2-7 | TRBV27 | TRBD1 | NA | TGTGCCAGCAGTTTAAAACCCCCCGGACAGGGAAAAAGCTCCTACGAGCAGTACTTC | CASSLKPPGQGKSSYEQYF
TRBJ1-1 | TRBV5-6 | NA | NA | TGTGCCAGCAGCTTGAATTTACGGTTGAACACTGAAGCTTTCTTT | CASSLNLRLNTEAFF
TRBJ2-1 | TRBV24-1 | TRBD2 | NA | TGTGCCACCAGTGATCCCTTAGCGGGCAGCTCCTACAATGAGCAGTTCTTC | CATSDPLAGSSYNEQFF
TRBJ2-7 | TRBV6-5 | TRBD1 | NA | TGTGCCAGCAGGGCGACAGGGGGCGACGAGCAGTACTTC | CASRATGGDEQYF
TRBJ1-2 | TRBV12-5 | TRBD1 | NA | TGTGCTAGTGGTCTGAAACAGGGGGAAGGCTACACCTTC | CASGLKQGEGYTF
TRBJ1-1 | TRBV6-4 | NA | NA | TGTGCCAGCAGTGAACAACAGGAAACTGAAGCTTTCTTT | CASSEQQETEAFF
TRBJ1-4 | TRBV28 | NA | few | TGTGCCAGCAGTTTATGGAGGACAACTAATGAAAAACTGTTTTTT | CASSLWRTTNEKLFF
TRBJ2-7 | TRBV6-5 | TRBD2 | NA | TGTGCCAGCAGTTACTCAGGGACTAGCGGCGAGCAGTACTTC | CASSYSGTSGEQYF
TRBJ1-1 | TRBV5-1 | NA | NA | TGCGCCAGCAGCTTGGGTCAGGCGGGGAACACTGAAGCTTTCTTT | CASSLGQAGNTEAFF
TRBJ2-2 | TRBV27 | NA | NA | TGTGCCAGCAGTTTTGAAGGACAAGTGACCGGGGAGCTGTTTTTT | CASSFEGQVTGELFF
TRBJ1-2 | TRBV19 | NA | NA | TGTGCCAGTAGTTCGGGGTGGTATCATGGCTACACCTTC | CASSSGWYHGYTF
TRBJ1-4 | TRBV7-9 | NA | NA | TGTGCCAGCAGCGGGCAGGGTGCTGAAAAACTGTTTTTT | CASSGQGAEKLFF
TRBJ2-1 | TRBV7-9 | TRBD1 | NA | TGTGCCAGCAGCATACAGGGGGCAAATGAGCAGTTCTTC | CASSIQGANEQFF
TRBJ2-7 | TRBV29-1 | TRBD2 | NA | TGCAGCGTTGGGACTAGACCGGGCGGGGAGCAGTACTTC | CSVGTRPGGEQYF